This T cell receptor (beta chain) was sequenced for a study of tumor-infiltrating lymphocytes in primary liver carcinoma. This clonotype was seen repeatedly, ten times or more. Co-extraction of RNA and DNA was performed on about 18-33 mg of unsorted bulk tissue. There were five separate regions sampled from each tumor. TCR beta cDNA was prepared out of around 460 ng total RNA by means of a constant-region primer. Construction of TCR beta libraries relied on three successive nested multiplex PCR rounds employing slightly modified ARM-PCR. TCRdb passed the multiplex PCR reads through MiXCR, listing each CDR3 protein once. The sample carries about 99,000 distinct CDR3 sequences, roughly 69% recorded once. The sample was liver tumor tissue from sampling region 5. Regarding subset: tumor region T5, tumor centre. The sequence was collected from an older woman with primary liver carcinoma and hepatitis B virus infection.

CDR3 sequence: CASSLARSANYGYTF. CDR3 DNA: TGCGCCAGCAGCTTGGCTCGCTCGGCCAACTATGGCTACACCTTC. V is TRBV5-1 and J is TRBJ1-2; D is unresolved. Trimming took off 0 bases at V and 2 bases at J, with 11 bases between the two ends. The CDR3 runs 15 residues. Germline V gene lookup returns CDR1 SGHRS and CDR2 YFSETQ.